The 26 T cell receptor beta chains below come from one sample, sequenced in a study of blood T cell repertoires in COVID-19. Sequenced by immunoSEQ multiplex PCR; TCRdb stores in-frame clones only, minus some. The profile shows around 180,000 clones, nearly 90% of them singletons. Material for sequencing was PBMCs or T cells enriched from blood (not recorded which). These receptors were taken from a woman aged 40 to 50 with acute COVID-19.

The chain recombines TRBV25-1 with TRBJ2-1; D may be TRBD2 (6 bases). Germline CDR1 and CDR2: MGHDK and SYGVNS. This CDR3 region has 13 residues. V was trimmed by 5 bases and J by 7 bases, leaving 12 bases between them. This CDR3 reads CASSPLGGNEQFF. CDR3 sequence (DNA): TGTGCCAGCAGTCCACTCGGGGGAAATGAGCAGTTCTTC.

The chain has TRBV11-2 and TRBJ2-7; D is undetermined. V was pared by 2 bases and J by 2 bases, with 13 bases between. The CDR3 covers 15 residues. CDR1 and CDR2 (germline): SGHAT, FQNNGV. CDR3 loop: CASSLPGDGTYEQYF. The CDR3 bases are TGTGCCAGCAGCTTACCGGGTGATGGCACCTACGAGCAGTACTTC. The whole variable domain, filled in from reference TRBV11-2 and TRBJ2-7, reads EAGVAQSPRYKIIEKRQSVAFWCNPISGHATLYWYQQILGQGPKLLIQFQNNGVVDDSQLPKDRFSAERLKGVDSTLKIQPAKLEDSAVYLCASSLPGDGTYEQYFGPGTRLTVT.

J is TRBJ2-2 and V is TRBV3-1 (or the pseudogene TRBV3-2), with 8 nucleotides matching TRBD2. With V trimmed by 2 bases and J by 6 bases, 8 bases remained unmatched. This CDR3 spans 16 amino acids. The germline CDR1 and CDR2 sequences are LGHDT and YNNKEL (reference sequence). Here the CDR3 reads CASSQQTGGPAGELFF. CDR3 nucleotides: TGTGCCAGCAGCCAACAAACGGGGGGGCCCGCCGGGGAGCTGTTTTTT.

The chain is built from TRBV9 and TRBJ2-1; TRBD2 agrees at 10 bases. Germline V gene lookup returns CDR1 SGDLS and CDR2 YYNGEE. The J segment lost 7 bases and the V segment lost 6 bases, leaving 10 bases of the junction unmatched. The CDR3 is 15 amino acids. CDR3 sequence: CASTPSGSDTNEQFF. For the CDR3, the DNA is TGTGCCAGCACCCCTAGCGGGAGTGACACAAATGAGCAGTTCTTC.

This chain connects TRBV10-2 to TRBJ1-1, with unresolved D. V gave up 2 bases and J gave up 4 bases, with 17 bases separating them. The germline V gene encodes CDR1 WSHSY and CDR2 SAAADI. This CDR3 is 16 amino acids long. This chain's CDR3 is CASSERTGIRVTEAFF. The DNA of the CDR3 is TGCGCCAGCAGTGAGCGAACCGGGATTCGGGTCACTGAAGCTTTCTTT.

The V and J genes are TRBV19 and TRBJ1-6, with no clear D. CDR1 and CDR2 from the germline V gene are LNHDA and SQIVND (reference sequence). V lost 9 bases and J 7 bases, leaving 19 bases between the germline ends. There are 15 residues in the CDR3. Here the CDR3 reads CASGVRRATNSPLHF. DNA for the CDR3: TGTGCCAGCGGGGTGAGACGGGCCACGAATTCACCCCTCCACTTT.

The V call is TRBV28, the J call TRBJ2-2; 8 bases are a match to TRBD1. V lost 5 bases to trimming and J lost 5 bases; unmatched junction nucleotides: 10. In germline, CDR1 is MDHEN, CDR2 SYDVKM. This CDR3 has 16 residues. CDR3 DNA: TGTGCCAGCAGTCCCTGGACAGGGACCGGAACCGGGGAGCTGTTTTTT. Residues: CASSPWTGTGTGELFF. The whole variable domain, remainder taken from reference TRBV28 and TRBJ2-2, is DVKVTQSSRYLVKRTGEKVFLECVQDMDHENMFWYRQDPGLGLRLIYFSYDVKMKEKGDIPEGYSVSREKKERFSLILESASTNQTSMYLCASSPWTGTGTGELFFGEGSRLTVL.

This sequence joins TRBV29-1 and TRBJ1-5, with TRBD1 matching over 7 bases. Trimming at V came to 7 bases and at J to 0 bases, leaving 9 bases not matched to a gene. Germline values: CDR1 SQVTM, CDR2 ANQGSEA. The CDR3 has 15 amino acids. In DNA, the CDR3 is TGCAGCGCCAGACTCACAGGGGATAGCAATCAGCCCCAGCATTTT. Translation gives CSARLTGDSNQPQHF.

The chain has TRBV6-4 and TRBJ2-1, with no clear D. This CDR3 comprises 14 residues. Trimming shortened V by 0 bases and J by 6 bases, and 9 bases separated the two germline ends. Germline loops: CDR1 MRHNA, CDR2 SNTAGT. CDR3 amino acids: CASSDSEESNEQFF. Here the CDR3 DNA reads TGTGCCAGCAGTGACTCTGAGGAATCCAATGAGCAGTTCTTC.

The V and J genes are TRBV27 and TRBJ2-3; 10 bases fit TRBD2. The CDR3 runs 17 residues. The trim removed 4 bases at V and 6 bases at J, leaving 13 bases unmatched. The germline CDR1 and CDR2 sequences are MNHEY and SMNVEV (reference sequence). CDR3 sequence (DNA): TGTGCCAGCAGTTCCTCCGGGGGTAGCGGGGGGTTTGATACGCAGTATTTT. Translated, it gives CASSSSGGSGGFDTQYF.

The chain recombines TRBV21-1 with TRBJ2-5; TRBD2, the table's D call, was not compared with the DNA. TRBV21-1 is reported as a pseudogene. This CDR3 spans 15 amino acids. CDR3 loop: CASSKGGGNKETQYF. CDR3 nucleotide sequence: TGTGCCAGCAGCAAAGGCGGGGGGAACAAAGAGACCCAGTACTTC.

The V call is TRBV6-1, the J call TRBJ2-5; no reliable D call. V lost 2 bases, J lost 4 bases, and 8 bases lay in between. The CDR3 consists of 13 residues. The germline V gene has CDR1 MNHNS and CDR2 SASEGT. CDR3 in DNA: TGTGCCAGCAGTGAAATACGGAGAGAGACCCAGTACTTC. It is translated as CASSEIRRETQYF.

The chain links TRBV2 to TRBJ2-3, with TRBD1 matching 7 bases. The length of the CDR3 is 15 residues. V shed 5 bases and J 2 bases; nucleotides not matched to a gene: 7. Germline-derived CDR1 and CDR2 are SNHLY and FYNNEI. CDR3 in DNA: TGTGCCAGCAGTAGGGACAGAGCCGCCACAGATACGCAGTATTTT. It yields the protein CASSRDRAATDTQYF. The variable domain in full, with the rest retrieved from reference TRBV2 and TRBJ2-3, is EPEVTQTPSHQVTQMGQEVILRCVPISNHLYFYWYRQILGQKVEFLVSFYNNEISEKSEIFDDQFSVERPDGSNFTLKIRSTKLEDSAMYFCASSRDRAATDTQYFGPGTRLTVL.

The V and J genes are TRBV5-1 and TRBJ1-1; the D gene is possibly TRBD1 (6 bases). The CDR3 sequence is 14 residues long. The germline gives CDR1 SGHRS, CDR2 YFSETQ. V was clipped by 1 base and J by 5 bases, with 12 bases between them. The chain's CDR3 is CASSLSTGSTEAFF. The CDR3 DNA reads as TGCGCCAGCAGCTTGAGTACAGGGAGTACTGAAGCTTTCTTT.

The CDR3, as DNA: TGTGCCAGCAGCACCTTGACTAGCGGGAGCTACAATGAGCAGTTCTTC. Its protein product is CASSTLTSGSYNEQFF. The chain links TRBV21-1 to TRBJ2-1; the tabulated D call, TRBD2, remains unverified against the DNA. TRBV21-1 is assigned pseudogene status. This CDR3 has 16 amino acids.

To note about this clone: Mismatch with germline at one junction end may stem from a read error. J is TRBJ2-3 and V is TRBV6-2 or TRBV6-3, with TRBD2 matching over 7 bases. The CDR3 spans 13 residues. Germline V gene sequence: CDR1 MNHEY, CDR2 SVGEGT. DNA of the CDR3: TGTGCCAGCAGTCACGGCGGGGGAGAGGGTTGGAGTTTT. Encoded protein: CASSHGGGEGWSF.

About this clone itself: Additional DNA sequences in this sample encode the identical CDR3. The chain is built from TRBV5-1 and TRBJ2-5; TRBD1 aligns across 7 bases. After removal of 1 base from V and 3 bases from J, the junction contained 3 bases not matched to a gene. The V gene's germline CDR1 is SGHRS and CDR2 YFSETQ. The CDR3 runs to 14 residues. CDR3: CASSLRQGEETQYF. Here the CDR3 DNA reads TGCGCCAGCAGCTTGAGACAGGGAGAAGAGACCCAGTACTTC.

This chain links TRBV4-1 with TRBJ2-3; TRBD1 aligns across 9 bases. There are 15 residues in the CDR3. Looked up from germline, CDR1 is MGHRA and CDR2 is YSYEKL. V gave up 2 bases and J gave up 5 bases; unmatched junction bases: 5. The DNA for the CDR3 is TGCGCCAGCAGCCAAAACCGACAGGGGGGAGATACGCAGTATTTT. It specifies CASSQNRQGGDTQYF.

The rearrangement uses TRBV6-5 and TRBJ2-3, with D tentatively TRBD2 (5 bases). Looked up from germline, CDR1 is MNHEY and CDR2 is SVGAGI. CDR3 length equals 13 residues. V lost 5 bases, J lost 2 bases, and 8 bases lay in between. The CDR3 loop is CASSRTLTDTQYF. As DNA, the CDR3 is TGTGCCAGCAGTCGGACTCTCACAGATACGCAGTATTTT.

This rearrangement joins TRBV21-1 to TRBJ2-7; the table names TRBD2, a call not compared with the DNA. TRBV21-1 is designated a pseudogene. CDR3 length: 17 residues. The CDR3 coding sequence is TGTGCCAGCAGCAAAGAATCTAGCGGGGGACATACGGGGGAGCAGTACTTC. Residues: CASSKESSGGHTGEQYF.

In this sample, this clone turned up once. The chain links TRBV19 to TRBJ1-4, with 7 bases identical to TRBD1. CDR3 length equals 14 residues. V was clipped by 5 bases and J by 8 bases; unmatched bases: 8. Germline values: CDR1 LNHDA, CDR2 SQIVND (reference sequence). In nucleotides, the CDR3 is TGTGCCAGTAGTTTCGGGCAGGGGGTGGAAAAACTGTTTTTT. Translation gives CASSFGQGVEKLFF.

V and J are TRBV7-2 and TRBJ1-3; no clear D gene. The CDR3 covers 15 residues. Between the trimmed V and J ends, which lost 0 bases and 4 bases, there was a span of 10 bases. The V gene's germline CDR1 is SGHTA and CDR2 FQGNSA. The CDR3, as DNA: TGTGCCAGCAGCTTAGCCGCAGATCTCGGAAACACCATATATTTT. This codes for CASSLAADLGNTIYF.

This rearrangement joins TRBV29-1 to TRBJ2-5; TRBD1 agrees at 12 bases. J lost 5 bases, V lost 6 bases, and 7 bases had no gene match. The CDR3 has 14 amino acids. CDR1 is SQVTM and CDR2 is ANQGSEA in the germline V gene. The CDR3 spells CSVRDRGLQETQYF. The CDR3, as DNA: TGCAGCGTAAGGGACAGGGGGCTGCAGGAGACCCAGTACTTC. The variable domain in full, completed from reference TRBV29-1 and TRBJ2-5, reads SAVISQKPSRDICQRGTSLTIQCQVDSQVTMMFWYRQQPGQSLTLIATANQGSEATYESGFVIDKFPISRPNLTFSTLTVSNMSPEDSSIYLCSVRDRGLQETQYFGPGTRLLVL.

The rearrangement joins TRBV5-4 to TRBJ2-3; 12 nucleotides agree with TRBD2. This CDR3 spans 16 amino acids. Germline V gene sequence: CDR1 SGHNT, CDR2 YYREEE (reference sequence). With 4 bases clipped from V and 4 bases from J, the junction kept 7 bases outside the gene matches. Here the CDR3 DNA reads TGTGCCAGCAGCAGGCCTAGCGGGGGGGCGTCAGATACGCAGTATTTT. Translated, it gives CASSRPSGGASDTQYF.

V gene TRBV7-8 combines with J gene TRBJ2-2; TRBD2 matches at 7 bases. Germline loops: CDR1 SGHVS, CDR2 FQNEAQ. V lost 10 bases and J lost 6; bases outside the gene matches: 11. CDR3 length: 14 residues. The CDR3 DNA sequence: TGTGCCAACCTAAAGGGAGGGACGCCCGGGGAGCTGTTTTTT. It translates to CANLKGGTPGELFF.

This clone was counted a few times. This sequence joins TRBV6-2 or TRBV6-3 and TRBJ2-1; D remains ambiguous. V shed 2 bases and J shed 8 bases, with 10 bases lying between them. The CDR3 is 13 amino acids. Germline V lookup: CDR1 MNHEY, CDR2 SVGEGT. CDR3 residues: CASSYPPPDEQFF. The CDR3 DNA is TGTGCCAGCAGTTACCCCCCTCCGGATGAGCAGTTCTTC.